This T cell receptor beta chain appears in the sequencing data of a study of blood T cell repertoires in COVID-19. Turning to the study itself: Samples of COVID-19 (acute and convalescent) were obtained from the United States, Italy and Spain. Sources were T cells, B-cell-depleted T cells, or PBMCs; the material itself was cDNA or gDNA.

In the original workflow: Scientists estimated how many nucleated cells there were by amplifying reference gene primers. TCRdb keeps only in-frame clones here, not all; method: immunoSEQ multiplex PCR. Clonal size and the V and J genes are those of that table, whereas D and trimming came from the DNA. The data contain 150,000 to 200,000 clones, 86% of them seen just once; the ten biggest clones take up around 3.5%. V lost 5 bases and J lost 3, with 14 bases in between. CDR1 PRHDT and CDR2 FYEKMQ come from the germline V gene (reference sequence). The CDR3 covers 14 residues. This TCR came from a man between 70 and 80 years old with acute or convalescent COVID-19. This chain joins TRBV13 and TRBJ2-7, with D possibly being TRBD1 (6 bases). Sequencing was done on a sample of peripheral blood. The chain's CDR3 is CASSQSDRFYEQYF. The CDR3 nucleotides read TGTGCCAGCAGCCAATCGGACAGATTCTACGAGCAGTACTTC.